The entry below gives a single T cell receptor beta chain sequence along with its context. Its antigen remains unidentified. The sample is drawn from a study of OX40 agonist ivuxolimab in advanced cancers. Study overall: Patients were infused with ivuxolimab every 2 weeks at 0.01 to 10 mg/kg. Findings and limits, study-wide: Patients with a partial response at 0.1-3.0 mg/kg had among the lowest clonal expansion. Specificity for antigen went undetermined in the expanded peripheral T cells.

Individuals having autoimmune disease history or systemic immunosuppression were not enrolled. The trim removed 4 bases at V and 1 base at J, leaving 4 bases unmatched. Germline V gene data show CDR1 as MGHRA and CDR2 as YSYEKL. The CDR3 runs 18 residues. Some clones are missing from TCRdb's copy, which holds only in-frame ones; the method was immunoSEQ multiplex PCR. The table includes tens of thousands of clones, just under 85% detected once. The source was CD4+ or CD8+ T cells sorted from blood, collected in a trial of the OX40 agonist ivuxolimab. The origin of this receptor is an adult with an advanced solid tumor such as melanoma, head and neck, liver or kidney cancer. The gene calls are TRBV4-1 and TRBJ2-4, with 16 bases aligning to TRBD2. CDR3 region: CASSPGTSGGAAKNIQYF. CDR3 in DNA: TGCGCCAGCAGCCCCGGGACTAGCGGGGGGGCGGCCAAAAACATTCAGTACTTC.